This record looks at one T cell receptor beta chain sequence and its context. The data belong to a study of shared clonotypes between healthy human individuals. Germline trimming cut 4 bases from V and 1 base from J; bases unmatched to any gene: 5. Germline V gene lookup returns CDR1 SGHRS and CDR2 YFSETQ. The CDR3 consists of 17 residues. TCRdb keeps only in-frame clones here, not all; method: immunoSEQ multiplex PCR. The sample has about 2.3 million clones; 92% are singletons. The chain combines TRBV5-1 with TRBJ2-6; 10 bases are a match to TRBD1. This clonotype was sampled from a man aged 18 to 30 in good health. Some clones in this sample may be carry-over from other donors' samples. Sequencing was carried out using naive CD4+ T cells from PBMCs. Subset noted: CD45RA+ positively selected. Here the CDR3 reads CASSEGQGRSGANVLTF. The CDR3 DNA is TGCGCCAGCAGCGAGGGACAGGGGAGGTCTGGGGCCAACGTCCTGACTTTC.